This TCR beta chain was identified in a study of PD-1 blockade in classical Hodgkin lymphoma. Overall study results and limits: Anyone who began nivolumab under 1 year after ASCT was excluded. Patients with a complete response exhibited baseline diversity comparable to newly diagnosed patients. Diminished baseline TCR diversity has been reported in newly diagnosed patients relative to healthy donors.

The CDR3 sequence is 12 residues long. Germline V gives CDR1 SEHNR, CDR2 FQNEAQ (reference sequence). Trimming cost V 1 base and J 12 bases, with 10 bases left between them. Following autologous stem cell transplantation, relapse occurred in every patient, and exposure to brentuximab vedotin varied. When best responses were assessed, they were complete response, partial response or progressive disease. The sample holds one count of this clone. Its matching antigen is unknown. Sequenced by immunoSEQ multiplex PCR; TCRdb stores in-frame clones only, minus some. The sample records over 35,000 clones, about 78% being singletons.

The sequences come from peripheral blood mononuclear cells (PBMCs), collected before the second cycle of nivolumab. The chain employs TRBV7-9 and TRBJ2-1, with D tentatively TRBD2 (5 bases). The receptor's source is a human donor with classical Hodgkin lymphoma. The CDR3 DNA reads TGTGCCAGCAGCTTAGAGTGGACTGGGCAGTTCTTC. This gives the protein CASSLEWTGQFF.